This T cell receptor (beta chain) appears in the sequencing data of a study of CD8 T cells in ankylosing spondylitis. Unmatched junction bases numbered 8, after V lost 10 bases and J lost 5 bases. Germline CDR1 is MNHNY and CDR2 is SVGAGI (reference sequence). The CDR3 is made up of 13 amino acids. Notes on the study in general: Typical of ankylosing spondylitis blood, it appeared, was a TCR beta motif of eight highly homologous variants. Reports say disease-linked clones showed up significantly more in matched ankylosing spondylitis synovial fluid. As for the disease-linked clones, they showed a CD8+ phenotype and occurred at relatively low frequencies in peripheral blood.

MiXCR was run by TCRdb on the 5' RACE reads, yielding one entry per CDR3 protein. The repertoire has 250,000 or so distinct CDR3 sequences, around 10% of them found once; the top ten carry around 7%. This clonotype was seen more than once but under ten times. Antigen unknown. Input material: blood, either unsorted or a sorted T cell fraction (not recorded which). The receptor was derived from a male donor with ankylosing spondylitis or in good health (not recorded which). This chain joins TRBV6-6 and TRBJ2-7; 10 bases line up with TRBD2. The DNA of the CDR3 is TGTGCCACTTCTAGCGGGAGCGTCCACGAGCAGTACTTC. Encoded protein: CATSSGSVHEQYF.